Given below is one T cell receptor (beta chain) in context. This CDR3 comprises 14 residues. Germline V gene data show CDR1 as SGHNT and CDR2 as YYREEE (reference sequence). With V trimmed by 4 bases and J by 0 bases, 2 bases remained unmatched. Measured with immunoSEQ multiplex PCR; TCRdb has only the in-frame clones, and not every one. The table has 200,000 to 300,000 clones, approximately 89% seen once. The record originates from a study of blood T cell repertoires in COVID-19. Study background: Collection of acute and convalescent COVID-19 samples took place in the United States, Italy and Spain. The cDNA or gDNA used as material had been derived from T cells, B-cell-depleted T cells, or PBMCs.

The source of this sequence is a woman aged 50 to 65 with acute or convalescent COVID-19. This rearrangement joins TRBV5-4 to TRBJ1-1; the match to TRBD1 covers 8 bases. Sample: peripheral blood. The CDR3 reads CASSQDRVNTEAFF. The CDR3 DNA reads TGTGCCAGCAGCCAGGACAGGGTGAACACTGAAGCTTTCTTT.